Following are 11 T cell receptor beta chains from one sample sequenced in a study of shared T cell receptors in the human thymus. Only in-frame clones appear in the TCRdb table, and some are missing; sequencing was by immunoSEQ multiplex PCR. This sample yields about 380,000 clones, of which approximately 95% are seen a single time; roughly 0.021% belongs to the top ten. Sequencing was performed on thymocytes. All receptors come from a human donor.

The rearrangement links TRBV28 to TRBJ1-2; no clear D. The CDR3 runs to 16 residues. Germline-derived CDR1 and CDR2 are MDHEN and SYDVKM. V was cut by 8 bases and J by 4 bases, with 23 bases left in between. CDR3 in amino acids: CASETGAVTLGYGYTF. DNA of the CDR3: TGTGCCAGCGAGACCGGTGCCGTAACCCTCGGCTATGGCTACACCTTC.

The chain is built from TRBV9 and TRBJ2-1, with D perhaps TRBD2 (5 bases). This CDR3 is 14 amino acids long. Trimming shortened V by 3 bases and J by 5 bases, and 12 bases separated the two germline ends. Germline loops: CDR1 SGDLS, CDR2 YYNGEE. CDR3 region: CASSGSGPNNEQFF. The CDR3 region has the DNA TGTGCCAGCAGCGGGAGCGGACCAAACAATGAGCAGTTCTTC. Supplemented by reference TRBV9 and TRBJ2-1, the full variable domain reads DSGVTQTPKHLITATGQRVTLRCSPRSGDLSVYWYQQSLDQGLQFLIQYYNGEERAKGNILERFSAQQFPDLHSELNLSSLELGDSALYFCASSGSGPNNEQFFGPGTRLTVL.

CDR3 in DNA: TGTGCCGTTTTGCAGGGGGCGTCCTACGAGCAGTACTTC. Its protein is CAVLQGASYEQYF. The rearrangement joins TRBV30 to TRBJ2-7; TRBD1 agrees at 8 bases. Trimming took 8 bases from V and 1 from J; bases not matched to a gene: 7. The germline V gene has CDR1 GTSNPN and CDR2 SVGIG (reference sequence). This CDR3 contains 13 residues. The full variable domain, with the rest looked up from reference TRBV30 and TRBJ2-7, is SQTIHQWPATLVQPVGSPLSLECTVEGTSNPNLYWYRQAAGRGLQLLFYSVGIGQISSEVPQNLSASRPQDRQFILSSKKLLLSDSGFYLCAVLQGASYEQYFGPGTRLTVT.

This clone was observed a single time. The rearrangement links TRBV19 to TRBJ1-2, with unresolved D. Per the germline V gene, CDR1 is LNHDA and CDR2 is SQIVND (reference sequence). This CDR3 contains 13 residues. The V and J ends lost 5 bases and 3 bases respectively, with 10 bases between them. The CDR3 DNA reads TGTGCCAGTAGTTCAAAAGAGGACTATGGCTACACCTTC. It specifies CASSSKEDYGYTF.

This chain uses TRBV5-6 with TRBJ2-1; 7 bases match TRBD1. V gave up 1 base and J gave up 10 bases; unmatched junction bases: 5. Germline assignment: CDR1 SGHDT and CDR2 YYEEEE. This CDR3 has 13 amino acids. Here the CDR3 reads CASSLKGAGEQFF. The DNA of the CDR3 is TGTGCCAGCAGCTTGAAGGGGGCAGGGGAGCAGTTCTTC.

The chain employs TRBV28 and TRBJ2-1; D may correspond to TRBD1 or TRBD2 (5 bases each). The CDR3 contains 13 residues. Germline CDR1 MDHEN, CDR2 SYDVKM. The germline V and J ends were trimmed by 6 bases and 6 bases, with 12 bases remaining between them. The CDR3 region is CASSQGGSNEQFF. The DNA of the CDR3 is TGTGCCAGCAGCCAGGGTGGGAGCAATGAGCAGTTCTTC.

The chain is built from TRBV30 and TRBJ1-1; D gene uncertain. Germline V CDR1 and CDR2: GTSNPN, SVGIG (reference sequence). Trimming stripped 3 bases from V and 7 bases from J, with 12 bases between. The CDR3 contains 12 residues. The CDR3 loop reads CAWSVDYFEAFF. The CDR3 nucleotides are TGTGCCTGGAGCGTTGACTACTTTGAAGCTTTCTTT.

Only one count was recorded for this clone. The V gene is TRBV18, the J gene TRBJ1-5; 8 bases align to TRBD1. The germline V gene has CDR1 KGHSH and CDR2 LQKENI. V was pared by 3 bases and J by 0 bases, with 7 bases of the junction left unmatched. This CDR3 comprises 17 residues. The CDR3 region has the DNA TGTGCCAGCTCACCCCGGGACAGGCCAAATAGCAATCAGCCCCAGCATTTT. Translating gives CASSPRDRPNSNQPQHF.

This chain links TRBV4-3 with TRBJ2-2; D is unresolved. Per the germline V gene, CDR1 is LGHNA and CDR2 is YSLEER. V lost 2 bases to trimming and J lost 4 bases, with 17 bases between them. The CDR3 has 17 amino acids. Written as DNA, the CDR3 is TGCGCCAGCAGCCAAAGGTCCCCAACGTTGCGCACCGGGGAGCTGTTTTTT. Its protein product is CASSQRSPTLRTGELFF.

The chain is built from TRBV9 and TRBJ2-1; no definite D call. This CDR3 comprises 15 residues. Per the germline V gene, CDR1 is SGDLS and CDR2 is YYNGEE. V was cut by 4 bases and J by 0 bases, with 11 bases left in between. This chain's CDR3 is CASSLDASSYNEQFF. CDR3 nucleotides: TGTGCCAGCAGCCTGGACGCAAGCTCCTACAATGAGCAGTTCTTC.

This chain uses TRBV29-1 with TRBJ2-1; D may be TRBD1 or TRBD2 (6 bases each). Trimming removed 0 bases at V and 4 bases at J, with 22 bases between. Germline loops: CDR1 SQVTM, CDR2 ANQGSEA. The CDR3 covers 18 residues. The CDR3 reads CSVEDRVGGIGGYNEQFF. In DNA form, the CDR3 reads TGCAGCGTTGAAGATCGAGTAGGGGGAATAGGAGGGTACAATGAGCAGTTCTTC.